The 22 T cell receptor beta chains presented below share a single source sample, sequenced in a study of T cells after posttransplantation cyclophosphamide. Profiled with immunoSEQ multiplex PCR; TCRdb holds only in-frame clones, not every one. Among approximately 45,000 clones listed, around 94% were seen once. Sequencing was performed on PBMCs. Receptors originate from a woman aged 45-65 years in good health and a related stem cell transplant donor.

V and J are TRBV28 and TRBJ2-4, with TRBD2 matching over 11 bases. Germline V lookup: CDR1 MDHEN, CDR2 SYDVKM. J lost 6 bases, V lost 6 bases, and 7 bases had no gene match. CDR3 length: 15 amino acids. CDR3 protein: CASRSPGTSGNIQYF. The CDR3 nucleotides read TGTGCCAGCAGATCCCCCGGGACTAGCGGAAACATTCAGTACTTC.

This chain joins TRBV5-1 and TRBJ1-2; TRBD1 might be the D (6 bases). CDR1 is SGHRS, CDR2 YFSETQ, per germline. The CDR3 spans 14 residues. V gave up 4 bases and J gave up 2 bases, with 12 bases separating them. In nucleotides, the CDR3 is TGCGCCAGCAGCGGGTCAGGACAGAACTATGGCTACACCTTC. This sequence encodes CASSGSGQNYGYTF. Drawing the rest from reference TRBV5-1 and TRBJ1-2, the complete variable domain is KAGVTQTPRYLIKTRGQQVTLSCSPISGHRSVSWYQQTPGQGLQFLFEYFSETQRNKGNFPGRFSGRQFSNSRSEMNVSTLELGDSALYLCASSGSGQNYGYTFGSGTRLTVV.

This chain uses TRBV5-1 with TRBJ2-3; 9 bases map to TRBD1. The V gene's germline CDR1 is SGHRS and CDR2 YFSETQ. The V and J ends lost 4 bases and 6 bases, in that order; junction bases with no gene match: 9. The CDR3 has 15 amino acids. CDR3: CASSDGTGLFDTQYF. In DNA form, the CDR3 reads TGCGCCAGCAGCGACGGGACAGGGCTTTTCGATACGCAGTATTTT.

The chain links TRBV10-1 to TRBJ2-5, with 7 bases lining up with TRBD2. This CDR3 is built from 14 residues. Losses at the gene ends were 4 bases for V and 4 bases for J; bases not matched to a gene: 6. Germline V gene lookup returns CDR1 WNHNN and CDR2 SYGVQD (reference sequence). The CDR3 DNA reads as TGCGCCAGCAGTGCCGCAGGGAGGGGAGAGACCCAGTACTTC. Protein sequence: CASSAAGRGETQYF.

As DNA, the CDR3 is TGTGCCAGCAGCTTAGTTGACAGCCAAACCACTGAAGCTTTCTTT. Amino acid sequence: CASSLVDSQTTEAFF. The rearrangement links TRBV7-6 to TRBJ1-1; TRBD1 is a possible D gene (5 bases). V lost 1 base, J lost 4 bases, and 13 bases lay in between. Per germline, CDR1 SGHVS and CDR2 FNYEAQ. The CDR3 length is 15 residues.

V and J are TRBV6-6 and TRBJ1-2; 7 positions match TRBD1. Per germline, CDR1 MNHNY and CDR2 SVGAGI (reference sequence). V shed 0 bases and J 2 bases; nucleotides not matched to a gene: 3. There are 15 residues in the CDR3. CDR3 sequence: CASSYSDRINYGYTF. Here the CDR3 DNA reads TGTGCCAGCAGTTACTCGGACAGGATCAACTATGGCTACACCTTC.

In DNA, the CDR3 is TGTGCCAGCAGCGACCTGACAGGGACCTGGGGCTACGAGCAGTACTTC. Amino acid sequence: CASSDLTGTWGYEQYF. The chain has TRBV6-6 and TRBJ2-7; 7 nucleotides line up with TRBD1. This CDR3 region has 16 residues. Unmatched junction bases numbered 14, after V lost 6 bases and J lost 3 bases. Germline V gives CDR1 MNHNY, CDR2 SVGAGI (reference sequence).

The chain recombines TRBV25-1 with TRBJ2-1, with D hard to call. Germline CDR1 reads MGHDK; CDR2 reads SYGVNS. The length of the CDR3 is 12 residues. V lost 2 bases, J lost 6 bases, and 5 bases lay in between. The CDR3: CASSELVNEQFF. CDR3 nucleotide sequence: TGTGCCAGCAGTGAACTTGTCAATGAGCAGTTCTTC.

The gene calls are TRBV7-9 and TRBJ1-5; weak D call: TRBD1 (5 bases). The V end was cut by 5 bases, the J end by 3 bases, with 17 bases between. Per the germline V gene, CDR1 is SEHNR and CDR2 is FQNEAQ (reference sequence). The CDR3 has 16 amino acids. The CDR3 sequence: CASSPPGGDSNQPQHF. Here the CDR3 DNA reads TGTGCCAGCAGCCCACCGGGGGGAGACTCCAATCAGCCCCAGCATTTT.

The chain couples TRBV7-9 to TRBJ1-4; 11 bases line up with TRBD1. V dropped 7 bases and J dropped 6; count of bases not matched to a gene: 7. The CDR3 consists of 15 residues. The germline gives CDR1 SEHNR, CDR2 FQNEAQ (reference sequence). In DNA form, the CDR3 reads TGTGCCAGCAACGACTGGGGACAGGGGGATGAAAAACTGTTTTTT. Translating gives CASNDWGQGDEKLFF. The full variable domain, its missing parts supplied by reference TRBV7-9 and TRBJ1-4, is DTGVSQNPRHKITKRGQNVTFRCDPISEHNRLYWYRQTLGQGPEFLTYFQNEAQLEKSRLLSDRFSAERPKGSFSTLEIQRTEQGDSAMYLCASNDWGQGDEKLFFGSGTQLSVL.

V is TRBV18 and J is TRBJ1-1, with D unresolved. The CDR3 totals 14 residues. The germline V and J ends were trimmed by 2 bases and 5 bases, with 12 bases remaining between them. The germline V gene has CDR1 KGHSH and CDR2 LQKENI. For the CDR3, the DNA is TGTGCCAGCTCACCAAATTCCCTTTCGACTGAAGCTTTCTTT. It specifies CASSPNSLSTEAFF.

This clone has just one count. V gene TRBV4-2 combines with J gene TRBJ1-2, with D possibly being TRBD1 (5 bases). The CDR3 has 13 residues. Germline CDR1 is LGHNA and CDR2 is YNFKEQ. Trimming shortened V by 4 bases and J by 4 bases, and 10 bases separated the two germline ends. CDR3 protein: CASSPGDSYGYTF. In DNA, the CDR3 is TGTGCCAGCAGCCCCGGGGACTCCTATGGCTACACCTTC.

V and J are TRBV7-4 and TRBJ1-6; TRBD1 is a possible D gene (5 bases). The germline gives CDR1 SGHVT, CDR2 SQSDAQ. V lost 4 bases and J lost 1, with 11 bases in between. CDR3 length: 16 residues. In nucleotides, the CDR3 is TGTGCCAGCAGCTCGTGGGGGGAATCCTATAATTCACCCCTCCACTTT. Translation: CASSSWGESYNSPLHF.

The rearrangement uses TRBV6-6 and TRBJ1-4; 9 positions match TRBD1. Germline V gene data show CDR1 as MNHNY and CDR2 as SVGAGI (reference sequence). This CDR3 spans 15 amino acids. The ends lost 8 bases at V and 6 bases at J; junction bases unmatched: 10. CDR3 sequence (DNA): TGTGCCAGCCAAACCCTGGGACAGGGTGATGAAAAACTGTTTTTT. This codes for CASQTLGQGDEKLFF.

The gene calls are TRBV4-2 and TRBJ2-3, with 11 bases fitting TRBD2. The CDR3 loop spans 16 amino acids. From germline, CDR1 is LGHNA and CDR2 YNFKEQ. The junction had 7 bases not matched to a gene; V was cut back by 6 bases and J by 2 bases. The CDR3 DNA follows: TGTGCCAGCAGTCAACTAGCGGGGGAAGCCACAGATACGCAGTATTTT. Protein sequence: CASSQLAGEATDTQYF.

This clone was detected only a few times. DNA for the CDR3: TGTGCCAGCAGTTTTTATACCGGGACAGAGAATTCACCCCTCCACTTT. Translation: CASSFYTGTENSPLHF. This chain uses TRBV28 with TRBJ1-6; 7 bases match TRBD1. The trim removed 3 bases at V and 7 bases at J, leaving 9 bases unmatched. Germline V gene sequence: CDR1 MDHEN, CDR2 SYDVKM. The CDR3 covers 16 residues.

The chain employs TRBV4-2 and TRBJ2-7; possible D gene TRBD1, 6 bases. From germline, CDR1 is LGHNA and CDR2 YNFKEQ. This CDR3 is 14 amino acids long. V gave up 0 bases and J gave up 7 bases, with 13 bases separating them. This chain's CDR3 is CASSQDDGGPEQYF. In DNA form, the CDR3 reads TGTGCCAGCAGCCAAGATGATGGGGGCCCTGAGCAGTACTTC.

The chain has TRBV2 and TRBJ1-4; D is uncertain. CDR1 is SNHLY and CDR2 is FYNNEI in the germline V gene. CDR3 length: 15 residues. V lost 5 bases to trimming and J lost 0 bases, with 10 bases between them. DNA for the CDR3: TGTGCCAGCAGTCCGGACTCTCCAACTAATGAAAAACTGTTTTTT. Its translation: CASSPDSPTNEKLFF.

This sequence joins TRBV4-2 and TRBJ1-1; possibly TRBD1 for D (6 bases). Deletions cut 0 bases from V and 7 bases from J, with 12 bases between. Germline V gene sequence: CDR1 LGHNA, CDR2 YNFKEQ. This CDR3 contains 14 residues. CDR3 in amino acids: CASSQEVATGEAFF. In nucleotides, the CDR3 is TGTGCCAGCAGCCAAGAAGTTGCGACAGGTGAAGCTTTCTTT.

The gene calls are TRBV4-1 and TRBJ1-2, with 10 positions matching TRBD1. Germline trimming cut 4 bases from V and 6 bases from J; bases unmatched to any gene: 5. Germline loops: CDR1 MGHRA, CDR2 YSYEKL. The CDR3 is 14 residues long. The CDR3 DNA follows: TGCGCCAGCAGCCCGTCGGGGACAGGGGATGGCTACACCTTC. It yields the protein CASSPSGTGDGYTF.

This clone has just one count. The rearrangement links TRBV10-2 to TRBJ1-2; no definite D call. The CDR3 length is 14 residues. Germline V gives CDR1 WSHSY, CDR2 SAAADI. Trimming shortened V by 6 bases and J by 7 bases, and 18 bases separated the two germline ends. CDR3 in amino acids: CASRDWPEGSGYTF. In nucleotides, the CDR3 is TGCGCCAGCAGAGACTGGCCCGAGGGATCTGGCTACACCTTC.

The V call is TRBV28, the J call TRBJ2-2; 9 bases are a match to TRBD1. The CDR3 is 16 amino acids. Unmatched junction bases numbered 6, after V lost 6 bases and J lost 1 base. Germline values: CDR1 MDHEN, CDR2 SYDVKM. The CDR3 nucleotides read TGTGCCAGCAGAGAGTTGGGACAGGGGAACACCGGGGAGCTGTTTTTT. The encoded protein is CASRELGQGNTGELFF.